One and the same sample provided the 5 T cell receptor beta chains below, sequenced in a study of vaccination effects on CD4 cells after COVID-19. Which antigens these TCRs recognize remains unknown. Here immunoSEQ multiplex PCR was the method, and the copy in TCRdb shows in-frame clones only, minus some. The profile shows roughly 70,000 clones, 76% of them singletons. Ahead of sequencing, the ViraFEST assay grew antigen-specific CD4+ T cells using viral peptide pools. Researchers isolated CD4+ T cells once approximately eleven days of culture had elapsed. Participants got two doses of BNT162b2 or mRNA-1273 vaccine. This specimen consisted of CD4+ T cells from PBMCs cultured with HCoV-OC43 spike peptides, obtained after COVID-19 vaccination. Stated subset: HCoV-OC43 spike overlapping peptide pool stimulation. The receptors here all came from a human donor who received a COVID-19 vaccine.

The chain joins TRBV10-3 to TRBJ2-2; TRBD2 matches 8 bases. CDR3 length: 15 amino acids. The trim removed 10 bases at V and 1 base at J, leaving 8 bases unmatched. Germline V gene data show CDR1 as ENHRY and CDR2 as SYGVKD. Written as DNA, the CDR3 is TGTGCCAACAGGGCCAGCGGGGGGAACACCGGGGAGCTGTTTTTT. Translated, it gives CANRASGGNTGELFF.

V is TRBV9 and J is TRBJ1-2; TRBD1 might be the D (5 bases). Germline CDR1 and CDR2: SGDLS and YYNGEE. The CDR3 runs 13 residues. Trimming stripped 0 bases from V and 4 bases from J, with 7 bases between. Here the CDR3 reads CASSVVGGYGYTF. CDR3 bases: TGTGCCAGCAGCGTAGTGGGGGGCTATGGCTACACCTTC.

V is TRBV7-3 and J is TRBJ1-1; D not resolved. Germline V gives CDR1 SGHTA, CDR2 FQGTGA. There are 15 residues in the CDR3. Trimming stripped 5 bases from V and 1 base from J, with 14 bases between. The CDR3 protein is CASSPTIDTNTEAFF. CDR3 DNA sequence: TGTGCCAGCAGCCCCACCATTGACACGAACACTGAAGCTTTCTTT. The full variable domain, completed using reference TRBV7-3 and TRBJ1-1, is GAGVSQTPSNKVTEKGKYVELRCDPISGHTALYWYRQSLGQGPEFLIYFQGTGAADDSGLPNDRFFAVRPEGSVSTLKIQRTERGDSAVYLCASSPTIDTNTEAFFGQGTRLTVV.

The chain combines TRBV30 with TRBJ1-6; D not certain. Between the trimmed V and J ends, which lost 8 bases and 6 bases, there was a span of 17 bases. This CDR3 has 14 amino acids. Germline CDR1 is GTSNPN and CDR2 is SVGIG (reference sequence). The CDR3 sequence is CALTSKGFNSPLHF. CDR3 DNA: TGTGCCCTTACCTCGAAGGGATTTAATTCACCCCTCCACTTT.

This chain uses TRBV19 with TRBJ2-1, with 8 bases fitting TRBD1. The V and J ends lost 6 bases and 9 bases, in that order; junction bases with no gene match: 13. Per germline, CDR1 LNHDA and CDR2 SQIVND (reference sequence). This CDR3 has 15 amino acids. CDR3 protein: CASRATGASRGEQFF. For the CDR3, the DNA is TGTGCCAGTAGGGCGACAGGGGCCTCGAGGGGTGAGCAGTTCTTC.